The clone carrying this T cell receptor beta chain was picked up many times. Its antigen remains unidentified. This specimen comes from a study of early T cells in non-severe SARS-CoV-2 infection. Individual cDNA molecules were tagged with unique molecular identifiers, the study reported. MiXCR, run by TCRdb on the 5' RACE reads, gives a single entry per CDR3 protein. The sample has roughly 50,000 distinct CDR3 sequences, about 8.2% seen once; the top ten hold 9.4%. General observations from the study: The study's VDJdb matching favored anti-spike CD8 responses and missed private and CD4 specificities.

Germline CDR1 and CDR2: SGHRS and YFSETQ. V was trimmed by 1 base and J by 8 bases, leaving 13 bases between them. The CDR3 is 14 amino acids. Sequencing was done on a sample of whole blood. This chain links TRBV5-1 with TRBJ2-1, with a weak D call TRBD1 (6 bases). The receptor was derived from an adult who was a healthcare worker with PCR-confirmed SARS-CoV-2 infection or an uninfected control (not recorded which). This chain's CDR3 is CASSLQGSWDEQFF. DNA for the CDR3: TGCGCCAGCAGCTTGCAGGGGAGTTGGGATGAGCAGTTCTTC. The entire variable domain, with the rest obtained from reference TRBV5-1 and TRBJ2-1, is as follows: KAGVTQTPRYLIKTRGQQVTLSCSPISGHRSVSWYQQTPGQGLQFLFEYFSETQRNKGNFPGRFSGRQFSNSRSEMNVSTLELGDSALYLCASSLQGSWDEQFFGPGTRLTVL.